The 20 T cell receptor beta chains below come from one sample, sequenced in a study of vaccination and CD4 T cells after COVID-19. Their antigen targets remain unknown. Treatment denoted: roughly 11-day PBMC culture with coronavirus spike peptide pools or control peptides (ViraFEST assay). Sequenced with the Oncomine TCR Beta short-read assay was DNA taken from cultured CD4+ T cells. Each CDR3 protein is one row after TCRdb ran MiXCR on the PCR reads. This repertoire shows some 10,000 distinct CDR3 sequences, about 51% found once; its top ten account for roughly 30%. The material sequenced was CD4+ T cells from blood, cultured in vitro. The source is a human donor who had recovered from COVID-19.

The V call is TRBV11-2, the J call TRBJ1-2; D unclear. V lost 5 bases to trimming and J lost 4 bases, with 17 bases between them. Germline-derived CDR1 and CDR2 are SGHAT and FQNNGV. This CDR3 contains 15 residues. DNA of the CDR3: TGTGCCAGCAGCCCCCTTAGGAATGCCTTCTATGGCTACACCTTC. Translated, it gives CASSPLRNAFYGYTF.

This sequence joins TRBV29-1 and TRBJ2-7; D assignment may be TRBD1 or TRBD2 (5 bases each). CDR3 size: 13 residues. Per the germline V gene, CDR1 is SQVTM and CDR2 is ANQGSEA. Trimming took off 6 bases at V and 5 bases at J, with 17 bases between the two ends. The chain's CDR3 is CSVGRQLSNEQYF. The CDR3 bases are TGCAGCGTGGGACGCCAACTATCGAACGAGCAGTACTTC.

The rearrangement links TRBV6-4 to TRBJ2-7, with 14 bases that match TRBD2. The V and J ends lost 7 bases and 3 bases, in that order; junction bases with no gene match: 8. Looked up from germline, CDR1 is MRHNA and CDR2 is SNTAGT. The CDR3 runs 16 residues. The CDR3 here is CASTHGGTSGSYEQYF. CDR3 bases: TGTGCCAGCACCCACGGGGGGACTAGCGGGAGCTACGAGCAGTACTTC.

The V call is TRBV6-2 or TRBV6-3, the J call TRBJ1-6, with 7 bases identical to TRBD1. After removal of 5 bases from V and 10 bases from J, the junction contained 8 bases not matched to a gene. The CDR3 length is 14 residues. Germline CDR1 reads MNHEY; CDR2 reads SVGEGT. The CDR3 here is CASSGRGQTSPLHF. The CDR3 coding sequence is TGTGCCAGCAGTGGCCGGGGACAGACATCACCCCTCCACTTT.

V and J are TRBV7-6 and TRBJ2-1, with 11 nucleotides matching TRBD2. The germline V gene has CDR1 SGHVS and CDR2 FNYEAQ. The junction had 3 bases not matched to a gene; V was cut back by 1 base and J by 7 bases. This CDR3 spans 15 amino acids. The chain's CDR3 is CASSLDLAGGNEQFF. The CDR3 DNA follows: TGTGCCAGCAGCTTAGACCTAGCGGGAGGAAATGAGCAGTTCTTC.

This clonotype was observed a handful of times. The rearrangement links TRBV7-8 to TRBJ2-7, with 8 bases aligning to TRBD1. The CDR3 consists of 15 residues. V lost 3 bases, J lost 11 bases, and 15 bases stayed unmatched. The V gene's germline CDR1 is SGHVS and CDR2 FQNEAQ. The CDR3 protein is CASSFRGPFSTGEYF. In DNA form, the CDR3 reads TGTGCCAGCAGCTTCAGGGGGCCCTTTTCAACTGGAGAGTACTTC.

The V and J genes are TRBV19 and TRBJ2-2; D remains unclear. The CDR3 runs to 15 residues. Germline V lookup: CDR1 LNHDA, CDR2 SQIVND (reference sequence). The V end lost 3 bases, the J end lost 0 bases, and 8 bases lay between the germline ends. CDR3 sequence reads: CASSMPRSNTGELFF. CDR3 nucleotide sequence: TGTGCCAGTAGTATGCCCAGGTCGAACACCGGGGAGCTGTTTTTT.

In DNA, the CDR3 is TGTGCCAGCAGCTCCGACGGGACTAGAGGGGCCTACGAGCAGTACTTC. Translation gives CASSSDGTRGAYEQYF. The chain combines TRBV5-4 with TRBJ2-7; 8 bases agree with TRBD2. Germline V CDR1 and CDR2: SGHNT, YYREEE (reference sequence). V was pared by 3 bases and J by 2 bases, with 10 bases of the junction left unmatched. The CDR3 extends over 16 amino acids.

This clonotype was seen only once. This sequence joins TRBV10-3 and TRBJ1-2; tentatively, D is TRBD1 (6 bases). The germline CDR1 and CDR2 sequences are ENHRY and SYGVKD. Trimming removed 6 bases from V and 4 bases from J, with 21 bases in between. The CDR3 contains 16 residues. The CDR3 coding sequence is TGTGCCATCAGCACTCAGGGGACCGATGCCCCCTATGGCTACACCTTC. Translated, it gives CAISTQGTDAPYGYTF.

This clonotype is termed large. The chain joins TRBV7-9 to TRBJ1-2; 9 nucleotides match TRBD1. The CDR3 is 14 residues long. Losses at the gene ends were 5 bases for V and 3 bases for J; bases not matched to a gene: 4. CDR1 is SEHNR, CDR2 FQNEAQ, per germline (reference sequence). The CDR3 sequence is CASSTWTGDYGYTF. DNA for the CDR3: TGTGCCAGCAGCACTTGGACAGGGGACTATGGCTACACCTTC.

The chain couples TRBV12-2 to TRBJ2-7; the table names TRBD1, a call not compared with the DNA. TRBV12-2 has pseudogene status. The CDR3 loop spans 18 amino acids. DNA for the CDR3: TGTGCAAGTCGCGCTAACTACCGGGACAGGGGGAGGAGGGACGAGCAGTACTTC. Translated: CASRANYRDRGRRDEQYF.

This clonotype was recorded once. This chain connects TRBV6-1 to TRBJ2-3; 7 positions agree with TRBD2. The CDR3 is made up of 16 amino acids. J gave up 8 bases and V 0 bases, and 11 bases lay outside the gene matches. CDR1 is MNHNS and CDR2 is SASEGT in the germline V gene. CDR3 residues: CASSEAGGSYGVTQYF. The CDR3 region has the DNA TGTGCCAGCAGTGAAGCGGGAGGGAGTTACGGAGTTACGCAGTATTTT.

The V call is TRBV28, the J call TRBJ1-3; TRBD1 agrees at 9 bases. The trim removed 4 bases at V and 5 bases at J, leaving 12 bases unmatched. Germline loops: CDR1 MDHEN, CDR2 SYDVKM. CDR3 length: 17 residues. The CDR3 here is CASSSPRTGDIRNTIYF. The CDR3 coding sequence is TGTGCCAGCAGTTCACCCCGGACAGGGGACATCCGAAACACCATATATTTT.

The genes are TRBV30 and TRBJ2-2; a possible D gene is TRBD2 (5 bases). The CDR3 has 14 residues. CDR1 and CDR2 from the germline V gene are GTSNPN and SVGIG (reference sequence). The V gene lost 3 bases and the J gene lost 0 bases, with 8 bases spanning the gap. The CDR3 DNA reads as TGTGCCTGGAGCCCTAGCCCGAACACCGGGGAGCTGTTTTTT. Protein product: CAWSPSPNTGELFF.

This clonotype has just a few counts. The chain couples TRBV15 to TRBJ1-5; maybe TRBD1 (6 bases). This CDR3 is 14 amino acids long. The germline CDR1 and CDR2 sequences are LNHNV and YYDKDF (reference sequence). V lost 2 bases, J lost 9 bases, and 14 bases lay in between. CDR3 DNA: TGTGCCACCAGCAGACTTGGGGGGGCAGGGCCCCAGCATTTT. Its translation is CATSRLGGAGPQHF. The variable domain in full, completed from reference TRBV15 and TRBJ1-5, reads DAMVIQNPRYQVTQFGKPVTLSCSQTLNHNVMYWYQQKSSQAPKLLFHYYDKDFNNEADTPDNFQSRRPNTSFCFLDIRSPGLGDTAMYLCATSRLGGAGPQHFGDGTRLSIL.

J is TRBJ1-2 and V is TRBV14, with D hard to call. The V gene's germline CDR1 is SGHDN and CDR2 FVKESK. V dropped 0 bases and J dropped 8 bases, with 22 bases sitting between them. This CDR3 region has 17 residues. CDR3 in DNA: TGTGCCAGCAGCCAAGATTACATTCGTAAGGGTCGAGGAGGCTACACCTTC. This sequence encodes CASSQDYIRKGRGGYTF.

The chain is built from TRBV7-2 and TRBJ2-7, with TRBD2 identical over 7 bases. V lost 3 bases to trimming and J lost 2 bases; unmatched junction nucleotides: 7. CDR3 length: 15 residues. CDR1 and CDR2 (germline): SGHTA, FQGNSA. The CDR3 loop reads CASSLASGPAYEQYF. CDR3 coding DNA: TGTGCCAGCAGCTTGGCTAGCGGCCCGGCCTACGAGCAGTACTTC.

The V and J genes are TRBV29-1 and TRBJ1-5; D ambiguous. The V gene lost 4 bases and the J gene lost 0 bases, with 7 bases spanning the gap. This CDR3 spans 13 amino acids. CDR1 is SQVTM and CDR2 is ANQGSEA in the germline V gene. The DNA of the CDR3 is TGCAGCGTTGCCGGGAATAGCAATCAGCCCCAGCATTTT. Protein: CSVAGNSNQPQHF.

This clonotype occurred a few times. The genes are TRBV15 and TRBJ2-1, with TRBD2 identical over 13 bases. The length of the CDR3 is 15 residues. With V trimmed by 6 bases and J by 9 bases, 8 bases remained unmatched. CDR1 is LNHNV and CDR2 is YYDKDF in the germline V gene (reference sequence). The CDR3 loop reads CATRPGLAGAGEQFF. The DNA of the CDR3 is TGTGCCACCAGGCCCGGACTAGCGGGAGCGGGTGAGCAGTTCTTC.

V and J are TRBV6-1 and TRBJ1-2, with D possibly TRBD1 on 6 matching bases. Germline lookup yields CDR1 MNHNS and CDR2 SASEGT. V was cut by 8 bases and J by 4 bases, with 17 bases left in between. The CDR3 has 14 amino acids. In nucleotides, the CDR3 is TGTGCCAGCGGCCCTGGGGGGCTCATCTATGGCTACACCTTC. It encodes CASGPGGLIYGYTF.